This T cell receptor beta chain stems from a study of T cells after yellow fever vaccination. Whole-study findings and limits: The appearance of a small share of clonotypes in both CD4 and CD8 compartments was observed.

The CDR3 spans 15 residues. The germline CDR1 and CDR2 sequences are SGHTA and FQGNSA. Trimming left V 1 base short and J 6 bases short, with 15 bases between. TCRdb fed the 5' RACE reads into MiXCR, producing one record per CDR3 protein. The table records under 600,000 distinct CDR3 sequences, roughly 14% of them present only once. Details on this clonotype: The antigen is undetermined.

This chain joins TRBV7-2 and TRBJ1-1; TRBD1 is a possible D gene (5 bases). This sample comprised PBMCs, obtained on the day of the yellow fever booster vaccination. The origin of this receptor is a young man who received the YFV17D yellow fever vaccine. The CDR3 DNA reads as TGTGCCAGCAGCTTAGTGGAGTTGGGGCAGGCTGAAGCTTTCTTT. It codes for CASSLVELGQAEAFF.